What follows is one T cell receptor beta chain and its context. The sample originates from a study of blood T cell repertoires in COVID-19. Overall study context: Sample material is recorded as cDNA or gDNA derived from T cells, B-cell-depleted T cells, or PBMCs.

The data were produced by immunoSEQ multiplex PCR, yet TCRdb's version contains in-frame clones alone and is incomplete. The sample comprises about 490,000 clones, 70% to 90% of which are singletons, and 3.2% rests with the top ten. The CDR3 extends over 16 amino acids. Germline assignment: CDR1 SGDLS and CDR2 YYNGEE. Losses at the gene ends were 0 bases for V and 6 bases for J; bases not matched to a gene: 7. The chain joins TRBV9 to TRBJ2-7; TRBD2 aligns across 12 bases. The specimen was peripheral blood. This clonotype originated in a human donor in a cohort sampled during active COVID-19. CDR3 region: CASSVGQLAGGGEQYF. CDR3 coding DNA: TGTGCCAGCAGCGTAGGTCAACTAGCGGGAGGAGGCGAGCAGTACTTC.